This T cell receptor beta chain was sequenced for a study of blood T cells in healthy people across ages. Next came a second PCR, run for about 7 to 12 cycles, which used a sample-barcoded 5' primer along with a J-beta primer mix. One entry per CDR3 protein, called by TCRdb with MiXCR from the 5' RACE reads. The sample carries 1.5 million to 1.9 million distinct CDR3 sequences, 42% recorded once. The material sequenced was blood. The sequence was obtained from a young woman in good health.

CDR3 residues: CSASLDRDGEAFF. The CDR3 bases are TGCAGTGCTAGCCTTGACAGGGACGGGGAAGCTTTCTTT. V is TRBV20-1 and J is TRBJ1-1; 7 nucleotides match TRBD1. The CDR3 loop spans 13 amino acids. The ends lost 3 bases at V and 8 bases at J; junction bases unmatched: 9. Germline values: CDR1 DFQATT, CDR2 SNEGSKA (reference sequence).